This paragraph reports one T cell receptor beta chain. The antigen is unknown. Repertoires were generated with immunoSEQ multiplex PCR, while TCRdb's copy carries only in-frame clones and drops some. The table includes around 20,000 clones, roughly 79% detected once. The sample originates from a study of T cell responses to AZD1222 COVID-19 vaccine. The CDR3 extends over 15 amino acids. V lost 2 bases and J lost 3, with 13 bases in between. Per the germline V gene, CDR1 is SGHTA and CDR2 is FQGNSA. Study-wide findings and caveats: At study baseline, merely roughly 6 AZD1222 recipients were seropositive.

The clonotype comes from an adult who received the AZD1222 COVID-19 vaccine. Here the sequenced sample was peripheral blood, taken 28 days after the second AZD1222 dose. This rearrangement joins TRBV7-2 to TRBJ1-1; no clear D gene. The CDR3 reads CASSLRAADYTEAFF. The CDR3 nucleotides are TGTGCCAGCAGCTTAAGGGCAGCCGATTACACTGAAGCTTTCTTT.